The clone carrying this T cell receptor (beta chain) was picked up many times. Antigen: not known. V was clipped by 4 bases and J by 0 bases, with 9 bases between them. CDR3 length equals 15 residues. The V gene's germline CDR1 is LGHNA and CDR2 YSLEER. The data were taken from a study of T-cell memory formation after mild COVID-19. Study background: TCR clusters largely stayed donor specific. Findings and caveats of the study: The pre-infection memory compartment contained some responding clones, suggesting cross-reactive memory joined. There was no confirmation that second-wave clones peaking on day 37 were SARS-CoV-2 specific. CD4/CD8 balance held among clones contracting day 15 to 85, and later expanders leaned CD4+.

Each CDR3 protein gets one entry after TCRdb re-called the 5' RACE reads with MiXCR. The data show a few hundred thousand distinct CDR3 sequences, roughly 13% seen once. The origin of this receptor is a man younger than 35 who had mild COVID-19 (a few samples of this study predate the infection). Cell type and time point are not known. Sequenced: PBMCs or a T cell subset sorted from them (not recorded which). The J gene is TRBJ1-4, the V gene TRBV4-3; D perhaps matches TRBD1 (5 bases). CDR3 sequence reads: CASSPLRATNEKLFF. CDR3 sequence (DNA): TGCGCCAGCAGCCCCCTCAGGGCAACTAATGAAAAACTGTTTTTT.